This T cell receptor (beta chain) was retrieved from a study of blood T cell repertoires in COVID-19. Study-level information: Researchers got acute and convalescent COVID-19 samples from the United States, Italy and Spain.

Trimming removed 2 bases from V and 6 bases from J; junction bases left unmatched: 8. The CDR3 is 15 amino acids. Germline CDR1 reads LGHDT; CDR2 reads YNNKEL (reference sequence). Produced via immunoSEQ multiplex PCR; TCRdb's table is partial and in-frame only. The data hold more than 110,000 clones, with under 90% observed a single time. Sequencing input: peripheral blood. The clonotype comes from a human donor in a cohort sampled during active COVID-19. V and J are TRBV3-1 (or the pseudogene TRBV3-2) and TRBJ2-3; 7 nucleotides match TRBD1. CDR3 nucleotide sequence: TGTGCCAGCAGCCAAAGGGGGCCCCCCTCGGATACGCAGTATTTT. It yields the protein CASSQRGPPSDTQYF.